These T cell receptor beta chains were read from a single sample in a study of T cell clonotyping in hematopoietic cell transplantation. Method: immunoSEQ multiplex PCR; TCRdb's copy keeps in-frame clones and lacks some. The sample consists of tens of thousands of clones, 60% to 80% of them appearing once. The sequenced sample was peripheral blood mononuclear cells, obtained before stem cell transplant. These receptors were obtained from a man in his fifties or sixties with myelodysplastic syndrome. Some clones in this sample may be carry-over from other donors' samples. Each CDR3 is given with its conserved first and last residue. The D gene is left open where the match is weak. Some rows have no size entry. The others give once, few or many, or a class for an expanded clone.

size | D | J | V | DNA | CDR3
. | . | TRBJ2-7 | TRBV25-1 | TGTGCCAGCAGTGTGAATTCCTACGAGCAGTACTTC | CASSVNSYEQYF
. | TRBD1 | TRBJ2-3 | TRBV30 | TGTGCCTGGATCCCGGGGGACAGGGGGACAGATACGCAGTATTTT | CAWIPGDRGTDTQYF
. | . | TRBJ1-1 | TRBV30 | TGTGCCTGGAAATTCCGGGATACTGAAGCTTTCTTT | CAWKFRDTEAFF
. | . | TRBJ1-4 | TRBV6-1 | TGTGCCAGCAGTGAAGGCCCCACGAGGGTAGTCGGGACTCTGTTTTTT | CASSEGPTRVVGTLFF
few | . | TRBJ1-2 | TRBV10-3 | TGTGCCATCAGTGAGTCTGCGGGCTATGGCTACACCTTC | CAISESAGYGYTF
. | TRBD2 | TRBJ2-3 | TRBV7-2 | TGTGCCAGCAGCTTACTCGGACTAGCGGTTGATACGCAGTATTTT | CASSLLGLAVDTQYF
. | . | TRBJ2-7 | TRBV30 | TGTGCCTGGGCCGGATCCCAGCTCGGCGAGCAGTACTTC | CAWAGSQLGEQYF
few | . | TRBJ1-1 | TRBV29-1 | TGCAGCGTTGGCCGCCGTATGAACACTGAAGCTTTCTTT | CSVGRRMNTEAFF
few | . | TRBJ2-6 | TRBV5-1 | TGCGCCAGCAGCTTCGCAGTGAATTCTGGGGCCAACGTCCTGACTTTC | CASSFAVNSGANVLTF
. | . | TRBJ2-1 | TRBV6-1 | TGTGCCAGCAATAGGGGAAGCTCCTACAATGAGCAGTTCTTC | CASNRGSSYNEQFF
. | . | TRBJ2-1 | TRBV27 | TGTGCCAGCAGTTTTCGGAGCAATGAGCAGTTCTTC | CASSFRSNEQFF
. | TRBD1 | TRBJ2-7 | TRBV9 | TGTGCCAGCAGCGTCGGGACAGTGCCTTACGAGCAGTACTTC | CASSVGTVPYEQYF
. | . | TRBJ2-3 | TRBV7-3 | TGTGCCAGCAGCCCTGTTACCAGGGATACGCAGTATTTT | CASSPVTRDTQYF
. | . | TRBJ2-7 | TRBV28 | TGTGCCTCGGGCGGGATCTCCTACGAGCAGTACTTC | CASGGISYEQYF
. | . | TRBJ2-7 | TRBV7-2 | TGTGCCAGCAGCTCACCAGGGGTTCGAGGGGAGCAGTACTTC | CASSSPGVRGEQYF
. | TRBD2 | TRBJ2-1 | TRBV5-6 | TGTGCCAGCAGCTCGGGGGGTTCAAATGAGCAGTTCTTC | CASSSGGSNEQFF
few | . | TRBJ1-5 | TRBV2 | TGTGCCAGCAGTGATTGGGGAATGGGCAATCAGCCCCAGCATTTT | CASSDWGMGNQPQHF
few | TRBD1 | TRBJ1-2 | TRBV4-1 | TGCGCCTCCAGGGGGACAGGCTCTGGCTACACCTTC | CASRGTGSGYTF
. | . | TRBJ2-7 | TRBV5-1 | TGCGCCAGCAGCTTGGTTAGCGGCTACGAGCAGTACTTC | CASSLVSGYEQYF
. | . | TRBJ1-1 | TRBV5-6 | TGTGCCAGCAGCTTTATCCCGGGAGGACACATTAGTACTGAAGCTTTCTTT | CASSFIPGGHISTEAFF
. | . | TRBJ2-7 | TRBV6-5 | TGTGCCAGCCAACACGGGGCCTACGAGCAGTACTTC | CASQHGAYEQYF
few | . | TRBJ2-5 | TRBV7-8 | TGTGCCAGCAGCTTCCTCCAAGAGACCCAGTACTTC | CASSFLQETQYF
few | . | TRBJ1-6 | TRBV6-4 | TGTGCCAGCAGTGAAACGTCGGTTTCACCCCTCCACTTT | CASSETSVSPLHF
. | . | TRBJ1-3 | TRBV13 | TGTGCCAGCAGCACCCTCGGGCAGGGAAACACCATATATTTT | CASSTLGQGNTIYF
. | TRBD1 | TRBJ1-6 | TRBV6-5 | TGTGCCAGCAGCGGACAGGGGGGAGATTCACCCCTCCACTTT | CASSGQGGDSPLHF
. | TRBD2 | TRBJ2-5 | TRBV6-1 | TGTGCCAGCAGTGAGCTAGCGGGAGTTTGGACCCAGTACTTC | CASSELAGVWTQYF
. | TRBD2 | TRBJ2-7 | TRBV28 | TGTGCCAGCAGTCCCCCGACTAGCGGGAGTGCCTACGAGCAGTACTTC | CASSPPTSGSAYEQYF
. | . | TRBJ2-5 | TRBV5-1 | TGCGCCAGCAGCTCAACAGGGCCCCCCCAAGAGACCCAGTACTTC | CASSSTGPPQETQYF
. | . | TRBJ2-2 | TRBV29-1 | TGCAGCGTTCCCCGCGTAAATGCCAATGGCGGGGAGCTGTTTTTT | CSVPRVNANGGELFF
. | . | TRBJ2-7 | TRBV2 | TGTGCCAGCAGAAGAGGACAAACCTCCTACGAGCAGTACTTC | CASRRGQTSYEQYF
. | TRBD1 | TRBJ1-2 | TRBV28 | TGTGCCAGCAGTCCTAGGGGGGGGACAGGGGTTAACTATGGCTACACCTTC | CASSPRGGTGVNYGYTF
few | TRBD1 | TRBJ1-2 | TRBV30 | TGTGCCTGGATTGGACAGGGTGGCATCTATGGCTACACCTTC | CAWIGQGGIYGYTF
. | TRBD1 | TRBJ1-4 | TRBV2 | TGTGCCAGCCGACAGGGCGTTAATGAAAAACTGTTTTTT | CASRQGVNEKLFF
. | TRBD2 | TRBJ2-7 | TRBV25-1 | TGTGCCAGCAGTGAACAGGCGGGAGTGTACGAGCAGTACTTC | CASSEQAGVYEQYF
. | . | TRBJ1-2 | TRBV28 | TGTGCCAGCAGACGTCCGACCTCGAACCCTATCGGCTACACCTTC | CASRRPTSNPIGYTF
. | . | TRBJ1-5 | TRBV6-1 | TGTGCCAGCAGTGGACTACAGGGACGCAATCAGCCCCAGCATTTT | CASSGLQGRNQPQHF
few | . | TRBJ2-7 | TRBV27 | TGTGCCAGCCATTCCAGGGCAGGGAGCTCCTACGAGCAGTACTTC | CASHSRAGSSYEQYF
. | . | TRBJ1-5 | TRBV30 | TGTGCCTGGAGGGGGCCGGGGGAGTATCAGCCCCAGCATTTT | CAWRGPGEYQPQHF
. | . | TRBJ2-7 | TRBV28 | TGTGCCAGCAGTGCCGACTCCTTTCCCTACGAGCAGTACTTC | CASSADSFPYEQYF
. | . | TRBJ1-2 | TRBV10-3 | TGTGCCATCAGACCGGACATCTATGGCTACACCTTC | CAIRPDIYGYTF
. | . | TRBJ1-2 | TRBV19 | TGTGCCAGTAGCCCGGGGTCCCACTATGGCTACACCTTC | CASSPGSHYGYTF
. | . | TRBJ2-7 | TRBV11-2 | TGTGCCAGCAGCTTAGACCCTTCGGTTTTGTACGAGCAGTACTTC | CASSLDPSVLYEQYF
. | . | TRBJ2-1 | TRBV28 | TGTGCCAGCAGTTCAAGCTCAACGAGCTCCTACAATGAGCAGTTCTTC | CASSSSSTSSYNEQFF
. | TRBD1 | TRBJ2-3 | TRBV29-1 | TGCAGCGTCAGACAGGGGGGCACAGATACGCAGTATTTT | CSVRQGGTDTQYF
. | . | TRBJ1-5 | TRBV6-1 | TGTGCCAGCAGGCCACAAAGCTATAGCAATCAGCCCCAGCATTTT | CASRPQSYSNQPQHF
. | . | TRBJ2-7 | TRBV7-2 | TGTGCCAGCAGCTTAGACCGATTCGAGCAGTACTTC | CASSLDRFEQYF
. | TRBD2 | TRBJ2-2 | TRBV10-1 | TGCGCCAGCAGCGCCGTAGCGGGAGGTACCGGGGAGCTGTTTTTT | CASSAVAGGTGELFF
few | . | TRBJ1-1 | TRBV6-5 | TGTGCCAGCAGTTACTCGTACCGGAACACTGAAGCTTTCTTT | CASSYSYRNTEAFF
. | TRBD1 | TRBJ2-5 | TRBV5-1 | TGCGCCAGCAGCCCGGGACAGAGGGTGGGGGAAGAGACCCAGTACTTC | CASSPGQRVGEETQYF
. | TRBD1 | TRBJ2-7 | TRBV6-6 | TGTGCCAGCACTAGGGGACAGGCCCCCTACGAGCAGTACTTC | CASTRGQAPYEQYF
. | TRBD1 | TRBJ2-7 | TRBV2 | TGTGCCAGCAGCCTCGGACAGGGAGAGCAGTACTTC | CASSLGQGEQYF
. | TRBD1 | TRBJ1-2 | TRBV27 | TGTGCCAGCAGGCCCGGACAGGGGCGATCTAACTATGGCTACACCTTC | CASRPGQGRSNYGYTF
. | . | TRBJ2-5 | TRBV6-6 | TGTGCCAGCTCCCCCGGGACTCACCAAGAGACCCAGTACTTC | CASSPGTHQETQYF
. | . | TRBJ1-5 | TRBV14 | TGTGCCAGCAGCCACGCAGGACAGCATCAGCCCCAGCATTTT | CASSHAGQHQPQHF
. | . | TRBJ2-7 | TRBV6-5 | TGTGCCAGCAGTTTCTCCTACGAGCAGTACTTC | CASSFSYEQYF
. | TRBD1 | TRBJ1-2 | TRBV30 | TGTGCCTGGAGTGGAACAGGGGGCTACTATGGCTACACCTTC | CAWSGTGGYYGYTF
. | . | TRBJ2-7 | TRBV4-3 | TGCGCCAGCAGCCAACCAAAGTCGGGGCTCGACGAGCAGTACTTC | CASSQPKSGLDEQYF
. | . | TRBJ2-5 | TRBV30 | TGTGCCTGGAGTGTCCGTACCAGCGACAGCTGGGCAGAGACCCAGTACTTC | CAWSVRTSDSWAETQYF
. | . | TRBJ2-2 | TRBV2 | TGTGCCGGCAGTTTAGGAAGCGTGGGCACCGGGGAGCTGTTTTTT | CAGSLGSVGTGELFF
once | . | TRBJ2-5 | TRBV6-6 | TGTGCCAGCAGTTACTTAGTCCGGGGGGCAGAGACCCAGTACTTC | CASSYLVRGAETQYF